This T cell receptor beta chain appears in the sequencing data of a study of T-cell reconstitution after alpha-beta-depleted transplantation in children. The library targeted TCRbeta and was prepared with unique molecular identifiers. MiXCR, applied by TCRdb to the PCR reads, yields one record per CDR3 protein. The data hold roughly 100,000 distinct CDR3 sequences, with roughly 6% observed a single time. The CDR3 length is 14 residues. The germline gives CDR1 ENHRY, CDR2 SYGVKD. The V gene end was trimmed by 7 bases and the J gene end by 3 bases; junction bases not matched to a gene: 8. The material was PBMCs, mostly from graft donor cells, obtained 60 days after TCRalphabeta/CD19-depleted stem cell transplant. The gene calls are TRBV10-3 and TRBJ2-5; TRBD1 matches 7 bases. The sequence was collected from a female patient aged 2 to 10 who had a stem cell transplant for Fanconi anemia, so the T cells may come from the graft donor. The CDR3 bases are TGTGCCATCAAGAGACAGGGAAGGGAAGAGACCCAGTACTTC. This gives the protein CAIKRQGREETQYF.